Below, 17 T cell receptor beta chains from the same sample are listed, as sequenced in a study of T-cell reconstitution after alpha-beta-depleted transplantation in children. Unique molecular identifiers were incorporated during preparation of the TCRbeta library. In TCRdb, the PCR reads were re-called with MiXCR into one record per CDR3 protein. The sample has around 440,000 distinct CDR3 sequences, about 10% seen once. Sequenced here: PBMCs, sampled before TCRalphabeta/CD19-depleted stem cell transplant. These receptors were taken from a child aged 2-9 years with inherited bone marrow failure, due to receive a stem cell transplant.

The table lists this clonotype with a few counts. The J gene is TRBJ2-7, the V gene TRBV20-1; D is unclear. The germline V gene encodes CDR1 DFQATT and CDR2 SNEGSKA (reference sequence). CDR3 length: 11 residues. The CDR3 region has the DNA TGCAGGGCCAAAGGACGTTCCGAGCAGTACTTC. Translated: CRAKGRSEQYF.

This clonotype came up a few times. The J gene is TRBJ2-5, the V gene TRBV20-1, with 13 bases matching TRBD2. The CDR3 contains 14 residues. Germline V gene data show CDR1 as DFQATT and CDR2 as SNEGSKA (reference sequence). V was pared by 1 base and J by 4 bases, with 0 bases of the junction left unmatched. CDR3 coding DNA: TGCAGTGCTAGAGGGACTAGCGGGAGAGAGACCCAGTACTTC. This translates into CSARGTSGRETQYF.

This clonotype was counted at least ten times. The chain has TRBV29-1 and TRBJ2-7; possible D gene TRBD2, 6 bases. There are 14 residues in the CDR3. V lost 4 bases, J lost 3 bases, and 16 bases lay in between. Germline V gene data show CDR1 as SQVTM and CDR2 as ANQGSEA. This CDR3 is CSVAIGTPYYEQYF. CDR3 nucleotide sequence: TGCAGCGTTGCTATAGGGACTCCCTACTACGAGCAGTACTTC.

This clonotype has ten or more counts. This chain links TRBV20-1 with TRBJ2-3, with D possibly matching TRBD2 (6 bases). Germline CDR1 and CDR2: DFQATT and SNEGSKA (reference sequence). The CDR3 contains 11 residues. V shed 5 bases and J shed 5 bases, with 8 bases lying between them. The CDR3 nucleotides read TGCAGTGCTGCCGGGGGAGATACGCAGTATTTT. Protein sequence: CSAAGGDTQYF.

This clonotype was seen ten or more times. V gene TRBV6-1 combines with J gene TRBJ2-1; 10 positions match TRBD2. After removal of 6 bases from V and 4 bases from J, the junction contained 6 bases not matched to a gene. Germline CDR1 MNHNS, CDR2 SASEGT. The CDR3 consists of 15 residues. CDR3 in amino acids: CASRVAGGSYNEQFF. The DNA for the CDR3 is TGTGCCAGCAGGGTAGCGGGAGGATCTTACAATGAGCAGTTCTTC.

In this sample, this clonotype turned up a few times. The CDR3 protein is CSVEETGGGGELFF. The DNA of the CDR3 is TGCAGCGTTGAAGAGACAGGGGGAGGCGGGGAGCTGTTTTTT. This chain connects TRBV29-1 to TRBJ2-2, with 9 bases matching TRBD1. CDR3 length: 14 amino acids. V gave up 0 bases and J gave up 7 bases; unmatched junction bases: 3. CDR1 and CDR2 (germline): SQVTM, ANQGSEA.

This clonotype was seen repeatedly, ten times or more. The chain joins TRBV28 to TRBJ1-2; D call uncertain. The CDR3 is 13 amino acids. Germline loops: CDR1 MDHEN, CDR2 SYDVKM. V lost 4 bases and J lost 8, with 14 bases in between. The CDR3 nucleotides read TGTGCCAGCAGTTCGGCCCAACGAGGAGGCTACACCTTC. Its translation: CASSSAQRGGYTF.

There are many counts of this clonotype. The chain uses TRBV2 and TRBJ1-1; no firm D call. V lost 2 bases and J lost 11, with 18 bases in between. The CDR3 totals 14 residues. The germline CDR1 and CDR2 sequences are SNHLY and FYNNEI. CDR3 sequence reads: CASSEKRLVGFAFF. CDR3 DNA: TGTGCCAGCAGTGAAAAAAGATTAGTAGGGTTTGCTTTCTTT.

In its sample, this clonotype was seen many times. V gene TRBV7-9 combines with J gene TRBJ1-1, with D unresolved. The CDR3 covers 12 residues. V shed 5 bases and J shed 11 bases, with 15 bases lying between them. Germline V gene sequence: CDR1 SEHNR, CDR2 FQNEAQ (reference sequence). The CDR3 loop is CASSILGVGAFF. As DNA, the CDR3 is TGTGCCAGCAGCATACTGGGAGTGGGGGCTTTCTTT.

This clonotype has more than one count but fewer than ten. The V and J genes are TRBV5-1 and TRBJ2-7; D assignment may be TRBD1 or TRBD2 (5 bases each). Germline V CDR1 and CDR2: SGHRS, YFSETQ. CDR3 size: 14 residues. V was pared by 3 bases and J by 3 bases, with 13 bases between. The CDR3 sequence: CASSSAGTFYEQYF. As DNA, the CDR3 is TGCGCCAGCAGCTCGGCAGGGACCTTCTACGAGCAGTACTTC.

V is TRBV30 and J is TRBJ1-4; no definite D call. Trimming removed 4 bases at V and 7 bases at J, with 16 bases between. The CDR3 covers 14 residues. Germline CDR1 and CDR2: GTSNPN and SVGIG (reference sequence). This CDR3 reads CAWTQSRSGEKLFF. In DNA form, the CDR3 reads TGTGCCTGGACCCAGTCCCGGTCGGGTGAAAAACTGTTTTTT.

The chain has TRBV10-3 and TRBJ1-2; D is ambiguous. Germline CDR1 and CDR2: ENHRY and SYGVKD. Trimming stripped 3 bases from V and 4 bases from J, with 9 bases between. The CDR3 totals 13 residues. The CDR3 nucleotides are TGTGCCATCAGTGAAGAGGACCCCTATGGCTACACCTTC. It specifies CAISEEDPYGYTF.

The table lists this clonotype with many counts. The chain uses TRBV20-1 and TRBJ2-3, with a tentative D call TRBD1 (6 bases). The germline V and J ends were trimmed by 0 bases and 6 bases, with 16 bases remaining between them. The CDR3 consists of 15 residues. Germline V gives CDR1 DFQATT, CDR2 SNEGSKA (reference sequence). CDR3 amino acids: CSAREQGRGEDTQYF. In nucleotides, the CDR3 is TGCAGTGCTAGAGAACAGGGCAGGGGTGAGGATACGCAGTATTTT.

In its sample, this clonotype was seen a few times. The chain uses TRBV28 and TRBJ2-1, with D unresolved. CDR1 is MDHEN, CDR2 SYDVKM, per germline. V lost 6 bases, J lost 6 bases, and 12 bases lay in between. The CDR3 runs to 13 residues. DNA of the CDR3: TGTGCCAGCAGCCTTTATGGACCCAATGAGCAGTTCTTC. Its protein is CASSLYGPNEQFF.

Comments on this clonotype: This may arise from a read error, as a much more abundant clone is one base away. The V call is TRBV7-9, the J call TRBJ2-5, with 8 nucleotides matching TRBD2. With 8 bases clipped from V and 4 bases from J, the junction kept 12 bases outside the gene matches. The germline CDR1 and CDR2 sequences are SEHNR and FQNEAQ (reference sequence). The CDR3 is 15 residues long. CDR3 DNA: TGTGCCAGCGGCAAACCCCTGAGCGGGAGAGAGACCCAGTACTTC. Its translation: CASGKPLSGRETQYF.

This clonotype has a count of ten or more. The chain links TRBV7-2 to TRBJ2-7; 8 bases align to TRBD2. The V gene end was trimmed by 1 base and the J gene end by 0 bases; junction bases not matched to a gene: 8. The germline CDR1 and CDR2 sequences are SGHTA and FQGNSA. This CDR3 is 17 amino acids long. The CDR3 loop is CASSLGASGSYSYEQYF. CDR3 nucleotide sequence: TGTGCCAGCAGCTTAGGGGCTAGCGGGTCCTACTCCTACGAGCAGTACTTC.

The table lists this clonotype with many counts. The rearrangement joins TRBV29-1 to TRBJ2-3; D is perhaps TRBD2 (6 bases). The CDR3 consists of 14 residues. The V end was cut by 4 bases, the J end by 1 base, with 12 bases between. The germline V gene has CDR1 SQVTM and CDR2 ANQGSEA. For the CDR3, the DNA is TGCAGCGTTGTTGGTAGCGGTGGCACAGATACGCAGTATTTT. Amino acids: CSVVGSGGTDTQYF.